This T cell receptor (beta chain) was observed in a study of TIL therapy for anti-PD-1-resistant metastatic lung cancer. Worth noting for this clone: Its antigen is currently unknown.

Time point meaning: pre-treatment sample, taken before nivolumab and TIL therapy. The libraries were made with immunoSEQ v3. Libraries were prepared by immunoSEQ multiplex PCR; TCRdb keeps only in-frame clonotypes and omits some of them. This repertoire shows approximately 50,000 clones, roughly four fifths found once; its top ten account for about 2.7%. V lost 1 base to trimming and J lost 4 bases; unmatched junction nucleotides: 4. Germline V CDR1 and CDR2: LGHNA, YSLEER. The CDR3 totals 15 residues. Findings and caveats of the study: Treatment-naive, never-smoker and oncogene-addicted patients were overrepresented in this highly selected cohort.

The sequence derives from a person between 25 and 80 years old with non-small cell lung cancer. The material sequenced was blood, taken at baseline. The gene calls are TRBV4-3 and TRBJ2-5, with 9 bases that match TRBD2. The CDR3: CASSQGLAGIETQYF. As DNA, the CDR3 is TGCGCCAGCAGCCAAGGGCTAGCGGGAATAGAGACCCAGTACTTC.